This TCR beta chain was sequenced in a study of blood T cell repertoires in COVID-19. Overall study context: Samples representing acute and convalescent COVID-19 were sourced from the United States, Italy and Spain. In each case, the material was cDNA or gDNA derived from T cells, B-cell-depleted T cells, or PBMCs.

Participants spanned ages about 18 to 89 years and resided in about two dozen US areas. The CDR3 spans 14 residues. Trimming pared 7 bases from V and 2 bases from J, leaving 15 bases between. Germline-derived CDR1 and CDR2 are MNHEY and SVGAGI. Authors' analysis steps: Estimation of nucleated cell counts was performed using reference gene primer amplification. The data were produced by immunoSEQ multiplex PCR, yet TCRdb's version contains in-frame clones alone and is incomplete. D and trimming were read from the DNA, whereas the V and J calls and clone size are those reported in that table. The table has a few hundred thousand clones, about 85% seen once.

The chain uses TRBV6-5 and TRBJ2-7; TRBD2 might be the D (6 bases). The receptor was isolated from a woman in her sixties who had recovered from COVID-19. The sequencing sample was made of PBMCs or T cells enriched from blood (not recorded which). In DNA, the CDR3 is TGTGCCAGCACCATCATCGGGGGAACCTACGAGCAGTACTTC. Amino acids: CASTIIGGTYEQYF.